The clone carrying this T cell receptor (beta chain) was seen a few times. The antigen is unknown. The CDR3 sequence is 14 residues long. Trimming removed 6 bases from V and 0 bases from J; junction bases left unmatched: 4. CDR1 and CDR2 from the germline V gene are MNHEY and SMNVEV (reference sequence). The data originate from a study of T-cell memory formation after mild COVID-19. One entry per CDR3 protein results from TCRdb running MiXCR on the 5' RACE reads. The sample has hundreds of thousands of distinct CDR3 sequences, 15% to 20% seen once. Study-wide findings and caveats: Day 37-peaking second-wave clones had unconfirmed SARS-CoV-2 specificity.

The clonotype was recovered from a young man who had mild COVID-19 (a few samples of this study predate the infection). Cell type and time point are not known. J is TRBJ1-2 and V is TRBV27, with TRBD1 matching over 7 bases. The sample comprised PBMCs or a T cell subset sorted from them (not recorded which). CDR3 in DNA: TGTGCCAGCAGCCCGGGACAGTCTAACTATGGCTACACCTTC. Translated, it gives CASSPGQSNYGYTF.